The rows below give T cell receptor beta chains drawn from one sample of a study of T cell changes during pregnancy in multiple sclerosis. Method: immunoSEQ multiplex PCR; TCRdb's copy keeps in-frame clones and lacks some. The sample has under 80,000 clones, almost 95% seen once. Sequenced material: peripheral blood, taken before pregnancy. The receptors stem from a female donor with multiple sclerosis, enrolled in a pregnancy study. Each CDR3 is given with its conserved first and last residue. Each record gives: D gene, V gene, clone size, J gene, CDR3 DNA, CDR3 protein. D genes are given only for firm matches. Size is omitted from some rows. Given values are once, few, many or a class for expanded clones.

d_call: .
v_call: TRBV7-3
clone_size: .
j_call: TRBJ1-6
cdr3_nt: TGTGCCAGCAGCTTAGGCGGCTATAATTCACCCCTCCACTTT
cdr3_aa: CASSLGGYNSPLHF

d_call: .
v_call: TRBV13
clone_size: .
j_call: TRBJ2-5
cdr3_nt: TGTGCCAGCAGCTTAACCAGCGGTCAAGAGACCCAGTACTTC
cdr3_aa: CASSLTSGQETQYF

d_call: .
v_call: TRBV9
clone_size: .
j_call: TRBJ2-5
cdr3_nt: TGTGCCAGCAGCCCTGCGGGGCTAGTGGAGACCCAGTACTTC
cdr3_aa: CASSPAGLVETQYF

d_call: .
v_call: TRBV6-4
clone_size: few
j_call: TRBJ2-7
cdr3_nt: TGTGCCAGCAGTGACCCTCGGTGGGCAGGCCCGATGTACGAGCAGTACTTC
cdr3_aa: CASSDPRWAGPMYEQYF

d_call: .
v_call: TRBV2
clone_size: .
j_call: TRBJ1-2
cdr3_nt: TGTGCCAGCAGTGTCGAGGCAGGGATTCCGGGCTACACCTTC
cdr3_aa: CASSVEAGIPGYTF

d_call: TRBD2
v_call: TRBV4-3
clone_size: .
j_call: TRBJ2-7
cdr3_nt: TGCGCCAGCAGCCAGGAACTAGCGGGAGCTGGTTACGAGCAGTACTTC
cdr3_aa: CASSQELAGAGYEQYF

d_call: .
v_call: TRBV19
clone_size: .
j_call: TRBJ1-1
cdr3_nt: TGTGCCAGTACCACGGGGGGGCTGACTGAAGCTTTCTTT
cdr3_aa: CASTTGGLTEAFF

d_call: .
v_call: TRBV7-9
clone_size: .
j_call: TRBJ2-1
cdr3_nt: TGTGCCAGCAGCTCCCAGGGACCCGGGAGCACCTACGATGAGCAGTTCTTC
cdr3_aa: CASSSQGPGSTYDEQFF

d_call: .
v_call: TRBV7-8
clone_size: .
j_call: TRBJ1-3
cdr3_nt: TGTGCCAGCAGCTTAGCCCTCTCTGGAAACACCATATATTTT
cdr3_aa: CASSLALSGNTIYF

d_call: .
v_call: TRBV6-1
clone_size: .
j_call: TRBJ1-3
cdr3_nt: TGTGCCAGCAGTGAAGCGGCCATAACACCGGGGAACACCATATATTTT
cdr3_aa: CASSEAAITPGNTIYF

d_call: TRBD2
v_call: TRBV30
clone_size: .
j_call: TRBJ2-1
cdr3_nt: TGTGCCTGGAGTAGCCGAACGGGACTAGCGACTTACAATGAGCAGTTCTTC
cdr3_aa: CAWSSRTGLATYNEQFF

d_call: TRBD1
v_call: TRBV5-4
clone_size: .
j_call: TRBJ1-1
cdr3_nt: TGTGCCAGCAGACCGGGACAGTTGAACACTGAAGCTTTCTTT
cdr3_aa: CASRPGQLNTEAFF

d_call: .
v_call: TRBV19
clone_size: .
j_call: TRBJ2-1
cdr3_nt: TGTGCCAGTAGTCCTTTTCACAGGACGAAGGGGTATGAGCAGTTCTTC
cdr3_aa: CASSPFHRTKGYEQFF

d_call: TRBD1
v_call: TRBV7-9
clone_size: .
j_call: TRBJ2-5
cdr3_nt: TGTGCCAGCAGCTCGGGGACAGGGAGTGAGACCCAGTACTTC
cdr3_aa: CASSSGTGSETQYF

d_call: TRBD2
v_call: TRBV7-2
clone_size: .
j_call: TRBJ2-7
cdr3_nt: TGTGCCAGCAGCCCCCTCCCCGGGACTAGCTACGAGCAGTACTTC
cdr3_aa: CASSPLPGTSYEQYF

d_call: .
v_call: TRBV6-1
clone_size: once
j_call: TRBJ1-5
cdr3_nt: TGTGCCAGCAGTGCCAGACAGGAACAGCCCCAGCATTTT
cdr3_aa: CASSARQEQPQHF

d_call: TRBD2
v_call: TRBV5-1
clone_size: .
j_call: TRBJ2-5
cdr3_nt: TGCGCCAGCAGCCGCAGGCGGGAGGAGGAGACCCAGTACTTC
cdr3_aa: CASSRRREEETQYF

d_call: .
v_call: TRBV6-5
clone_size: .
j_call: TRBJ2-7
cdr3_nt: TGTGCCAGCAGTTCGGACAGCCGAAAGTACGAGCAGTACTTC
cdr3_aa: CASSSDSRKYEQYF

d_call: TRBD1
v_call: TRBV27
clone_size: .
j_call: TRBJ2-1
cdr3_nt: TGTGCCAGCCTTCAAACAGGGGGAGGCTCCTACAATGAGCAGTTCTTC
cdr3_aa: CASLQTGGGSYNEQFF

d_call: .
v_call: TRBV6-1
clone_size: .
j_call: TRBJ2-7
cdr3_nt: TGTGCCACCGAAGCGGCAGACTACGAGCAGTACTTC
cdr3_aa: CATEAADYEQYF

d_call: .
v_call: TRBV4-1
clone_size: .
j_call: TRBJ2-2
cdr3_nt: TGCGCCAGCAGCCGACTAGGAACCACCGGGGAGCTGTTTTTT
cdr3_aa: CASSRLGTTGELFF

d_call: TRBD1
v_call: TRBV6-5
clone_size: .
j_call: TRBJ1-1
cdr3_nt: TGTGCCAGCAGTGCCTGGACAGGGCCTGAAGCTTTCTTT
cdr3_aa: CASSAWTGPEAFF

d_call: TRBD1
v_call: TRBV28
clone_size: .
j_call: TRBJ2-7
cdr3_nt: TGTGCCAGCAGGACCGGGACAGTAACCGAGCAGTACTTC
cdr3_aa: CASRTGTVTEQYF

d_call: TRBD2
v_call: TRBV19
clone_size: .
j_call: TRBJ2-2
cdr3_nt: TGTGCCAGTACCCAGAAATCAGCGGGGGCGAACACCGGGGAGCTGTTTTTT
cdr3_aa: CASTQKSAGANTGELFF

d_call: .
v_call: TRBV7-9
clone_size: .
j_call: TRBJ1-2
cdr3_nt: TGTGCCAGCAGCTTAGGTACTCCGGGGGGCGGAAACTATGGCTACACCTTC
cdr3_aa: CASSLGTPGGGNYGYTF

d_call: .
v_call: TRBV19
clone_size: once
j_call: TRBJ2-2
cdr3_nt: TGTGCCAGTAGGGTGGGAGAGTCCGGGGAGCTGTTTTTT
cdr3_aa: CASRVGESGELFF

d_call: .
v_call: TRBV30
clone_size: .
j_call: TRBJ2-3
cdr3_nt: TGTGCCTGGAGGACAGGCACCACTTCAGATACGCAGTATTTT
cdr3_aa: CAWRTGTTSDTQYF

d_call: .
v_call: TRBV27
clone_size: .
j_call: TRBJ1-1
cdr3_nt: TGTGCCAGCAGAACAGGGTTGAACACTGAAGCTTTCTTT
cdr3_aa: CASRTGLNTEAFF

d_call: .
v_call: TRBV15
clone_size: .
j_call: TRBJ2-3
cdr3_nt: TGTGCCACCAGCAGAGATGCGACCCCTAATGGAGCGGCCTTT
cdr3_aa: CATSRDATPNGAAF

d_call: TRBD2
v_call: TRBV30
clone_size: .
j_call: TRBJ2-5
cdr3_nt: TGTGCCTGGAGTGTTGGGGGAGGGCGGGCTCCGGTGGGTAGAGAGACCCAGTACTTC
cdr3_aa: CAWSVGGGRAPVGRETQYF

d_call: .
v_call: TRBV27
clone_size: .
j_call: TRBJ2-2
cdr3_nt: TGTGCCAGCAGTTTAGATCCTCCCGTAGCGGTGAACACCGGGGAGCTGTTTTTT
cdr3_aa: CASSLDPPVAVNTGELFF

d_call: .
v_call: TRBV6-1
clone_size: once
j_call: TRBJ2-1
cdr3_nt: TGTGCCAGCAGTGAAGTGACTACAAGGGAGCAGTTCTTC
cdr3_aa: CASSEVTTREQFF

d_call: .
v_call: TRBV5-1
clone_size: .
j_call: TRBJ1-1
cdr3_nt: TGCGCCAGCAGCTTGGTTTTTGGGGCAGGGGCTTTCTTT
cdr3_aa: CASSLVFGAGAFF